The present T cell receptor beta chain was sequenced within a study of T-cell reconstitution after alpha-beta-depleted transplantation in children. Notes on the study in general: One year post-transplant, T-cell counts and diversity were largely derived from T cells produced anew. Recipient T cells and thymic progenitors that survived gave rise to the high TCRbeta diversity observed at day 60 in some patients.

It was with unique molecular identifiers that the TCRbeta library was prepared. TCRdb itself ran the PCR reads through MiXCR, one entry per CDR3 protein. The table records approximately 800,000 distinct CDR3 sequences, about 16% of them present only once. About this clonotype itself: Its cognate antigen is unknown.

Germline V gives CDR1 DFQATT, CDR2 SNEGSKA (reference sequence). Trimming removed 5 bases from V and 10 bases from J, with 21 bases in between. This CDR3 is built from 14 residues. This sample comprised PBMCs, mostly from graft donor cells, obtained 360 days after TCRalphabeta/CD19-depleted stem cell transplant. The clonotype originates from a male patient younger than 18 who had a stem cell transplant for acute lymphoblastic leukemia, so the T cells may come from the graft donor. This sequence joins TRBV20-1 and TRBJ2-1, with D perhaps TRBD2 (6 bases). DNA of the CDR3: TGCAGTGCTCGGGCCGGAGGGCCGGGCGAGGAGCAGTTCTTC. Residues: CSARAGGPGEEQFF.